Shown below are 5 T cell receptor beta chains from a single sample sequenced in a study of CD8+CD57+ T cells in acquired aplastic anemia. Genomic DNA acted as the template from which TCR beta VDJ combination and CDR3 sequence profiling were carried out. From the reads, TCRdb called clonotypes with MiXCR, one entry per CDR3 protein. The sample has about 180,000 distinct CDR3 sequences; around 50% are singletons. Sequenced patients had shown CD8+CD57+ cell expansion by flow cytometry. Sequenced: sorted CD4+, CD8+, or CD8+CD57+ T cells (not recorded which) from PBMCs. These receptors were obtained from a human donor with aplastic anemia.

The chain carries TRBV2 and TRBJ1-6, with a weak D call TRBD1 (6 bases). The CDR3 totals 15 residues. V lost 4 bases to trimming and J lost 6 bases, with 13 bases between them. Germline-derived CDR1 and CDR2 are SNHLY and FYNNEI. The CDR3 sequence: CASSGLQGSNSPLHF. As DNA, the CDR3 is TGTGCCAGCAGTGGATTACAGGGTTCTAATTCACCCCTCCACTTT.

The chain recombines TRBV2 with TRBJ1-1; tentative D call: TRBD1 (6 bases). V lost 5 bases, J lost 1 base, and 11 bases lay in between. The CDR3 contains 14 residues. Germline V gene data show CDR1 as SNHLY and CDR2 as FYNNEI. CDR3 residues: CASSFQQGNTEAFF. In DNA, the CDR3 is TGTGCCAGCAGTTTCCAACAGGGGAACACTGAAGCTTTCTTT.

This clonotype was found once. The conserved phenylalanine or tryptophan normally closing the CDR3 is absent here, so this likely arose from a read error. The rearrangement links TRBV7-2 to TRBJ2-1, with no clear D. CDR1 is SGHTA and CDR2 is FQGNSA in the germline V gene. The CDR3 has 13 residues. CDR3 sequence (DNA): TGTGCTAGCAGCCTAGGCCCTGCCAATGAGCAGTTCCTC. Translating gives CASSLGPANEQFL.

Of note for this clonotype: The germline gene is not matched at one end of the junction; a read error may be the cause. J is TRBJ2-5 and V is TRBV9; a weak D match, TRBD1 (5 bases). CDR3 length: 14 residues. The germline gives CDR1 SGDLS, CDR2 YYNGEE. The CDR3 coding sequence is TGTGCCAGCAGCTTGGGGCAGGGTGGAGAGACCCAGTGCTTC. It yields the protein CASSLGQGGETQCF.

The gene calls are TRBV5-4 and TRBJ2-7; D is unresolved. The CDR3 runs to 13 residues. Germline lookup yields CDR1 SGHNT and CDR2 YYREEE (reference sequence). The V end lost 1 base, the J end lost 5 bases, and 10 bases lay between the germline ends. The DNA for the CDR3 is TGTGCCAGCAGCTTGCCGACAAATAACGAGCAGTACTTC. The encoded protein is CASSLPTNNEQYF.